The sample holds one count of the clone carrying this TCR beta chain. Its target is unknown. This sample is drawn from a study of OX40 agonist ivuxolimab in advanced cancers. Across the study: Eligibility admitted prior anti-PD-1, anti-PD-L1 or anti-CTLA-4 therapy; about 39% had some.

The CDR3 sequence is 16 residues long. The V gene end was trimmed by 3 bases and the J gene end by 1 base; junction bases not matched to a gene: 1. Germline loops: CDR1 SGHRS, CDR2 YFSETQ. Study-wide results and limits: Blood T cells, both CD4+ and CD8+, expanded clonally by week 6 at 0.1 to 3.0 mg/kg.

Some clones are missing from TCRdb's copy, which holds only in-frame ones; the method was immunoSEQ multiplex PCR. The table has 65,000 to 90,000 clones, about 90% seen once. The sequence came from an adult with an advanced solid tumor such as melanoma, head and neck, liver or kidney cancer. The V and J genes are TRBV5-1 and TRBJ2-1; 13 positions agree with TRBD2. The source was CD4+ or CD8+ T cells sorted from blood, collected in a trial of the OX40 agonist ivuxolimab. CDR3 sequence: CASSWGLAGSYNEQFF. Written as DNA, the CDR3 is TGCGCCAGCAGCTGGGGACTAGCGGGGTCCTACAATGAGCAGTTCTTC.